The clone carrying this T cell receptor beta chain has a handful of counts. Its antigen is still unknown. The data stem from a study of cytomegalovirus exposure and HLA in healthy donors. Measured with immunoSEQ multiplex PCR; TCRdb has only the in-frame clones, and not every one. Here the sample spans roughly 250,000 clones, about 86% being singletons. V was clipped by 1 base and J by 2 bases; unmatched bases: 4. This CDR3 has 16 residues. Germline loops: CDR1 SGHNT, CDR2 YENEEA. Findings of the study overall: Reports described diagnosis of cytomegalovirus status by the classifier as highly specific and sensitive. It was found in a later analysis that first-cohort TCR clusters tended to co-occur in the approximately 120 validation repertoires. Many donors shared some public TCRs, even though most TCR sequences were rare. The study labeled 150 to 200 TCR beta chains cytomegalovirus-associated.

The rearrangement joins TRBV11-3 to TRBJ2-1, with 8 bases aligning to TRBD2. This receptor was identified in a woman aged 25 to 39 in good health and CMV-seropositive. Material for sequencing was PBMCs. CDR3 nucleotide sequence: TGTGCCAGCAGCTTAGTAATTAGCGGGACCTACAATGAGCAGTTCTTC. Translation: CASSLVISGTYNEQFF.